Presented here are 13 T cell receptor beta chains from one specimen sequenced in a study of circulating tumor DNA in untreated peripheral T-cell lymphoma. Libraries were prepared by immunoSEQ multiplex PCR; TCRdb keeps only in-frame clonotypes and omits some of them. This table has fewer than 500 clones, around 70% appearing once. The sample consisted of cell-free DNA from blood serum. All receptors derive from a human donor with peripheral T-cell lymphoma.

The chain joins TRBV21-1 to TRBJ2-1; the table's D call TRBD1 went unverified against the DNA. TRBV21-1 is recorded as a pseudogene. CDR3 length: 14 amino acids. CDR3 amino acids: CASSKISYSYEQFF. The CDR3 DNA is TGTGCCAGCAGCAAGATATCCTACAGTTATGAGCAGTTCTTC.

The chain recombines TRBV7-9 with TRBJ1-1, with D hard to call. Trimming shortened V by 5 bases and J by 7 bases, and 11 bases separated the two germline ends. CDR1 is SEHNR and CDR2 is FQNEAQ in the germline V gene (reference sequence). The CDR3 has 12 residues. CDR3 loop: CASSKGSSEAFF. For the CDR3, the DNA is TGTGCCAGCAGCAAGGGCTCGAGTGAAGCTTTCTTT.

J is TRBJ1-2 and V is TRBV29-1; the D gene is possibly TRBD1 (5 bases). CDR1 is SQVTM, CDR2 ANQGSEA, per germline. V lost 7 bases and J lost 5, with 11 bases in between. This CDR3 spans 11 amino acids. The CDR3 nucleotides are TGCAGCGCTACGGACAATTATGGCTACACCTTC. Translated: CSATDNYGYTF.

This chain joins TRBV5-4 and TRBJ1-5; 9 nucleotides match TRBD1. The CDR3 consists of 13 residues. With V trimmed by 4 bases and J by 6 bases, 2 bases remained unmatched. CDR1 is SGHNT and CDR2 is YYREEE in the germline V gene (reference sequence). The CDR3 coding sequence is TGTGCCAGCAGCCGGACAGGGGCTCAGCCCCAGCATTTT. This codes for CASSRTGAQPQHF. Variable domain in full (rest from reference TRBV5-4 and TRBJ1-5): ETGVTQSPTHLIKTRGQQVTLRCSSQSGHNTVSWYQQALGQGPQFIFQYYREEENGRGNFPPRFSGLQFPNYSSELNVNALELDDSALYLCASSRTGAQPQHFGDGTRLSIL.

The CDR3 coding sequence is TGTGCCAGCAGCTTCGGATGGGGGAAAGGAGAGACCCAGTACTTC. It encodes CASSFGWGKGETQYF. The rearrangement joins TRBV11-2 to TRBJ2-5, with D tentatively TRBD1 or TRBD2 (5 bases each). Trimming pared 3 bases from V and 4 bases from J, leaving 15 bases between. Germline V gene sequence: CDR1 SGHAT, CDR2 FQNNGV. There are 15 residues in the CDR3.

The chain joins TRBV5-5 to TRBJ2-7; D call uncertain. The V gene's germline CDR1 is SGHKS and CDR2 YYEKEE (reference sequence). This CDR3 comprises 11 residues. Trimming cost V 0 bases and J 7 bases, with 5 bases left between them. CDR3 in DNA: TGTGCCAGCAGCTTGGCCGGGGAGCAGTACGTC. It yields the protein CASSLAGEQYV.

The chain uses TRBV5-4 and TRBJ2-1; 8 positions match TRBD1. The CDR3 extends over 14 amino acids. Germline assignment: CDR1 SGHNT and CDR2 YYREEE (reference sequence). The ends lost 4 bases at V and 6 bases at J; junction bases unmatched: 6. Here the CDR3 reads CASSPGQDFNEQFF. CDR3 coding DNA: TGTGCCAGCAGCCCGGGACAGGACTTCAATGAGCAGTTCTTC.

The V call is TRBV30, the J call TRBJ1-3; D is uncertain. V was shortened by 4 bases and J by 2 bases, with 12 bases between the two germline ends. The germline V gene encodes CDR1 GTSNPN and CDR2 SVGIG (reference sequence). The CDR3 runs 14 residues. CDR3 nucleotides: TGTGCCTGGACCACCCGCGGCGCTGGAAACACCATATATTTT. Protein product: CAWTTRGAGNTIYF. Based on the CDR3 plus reference TRBV30 and TRBJ1-3, the full variable domain is SQTIHQWPATLVQPVGSPLSLECTVEGTSNPNLYWYRQAAGRGLQLLFYSVGIGQISSEVPQNLSASRPQDRQFILSSKKLLLSDSGFYLCAWTTRGAGNTIYFGEGSWLTVV.

The V and J genes are TRBV2 and TRBJ1-5; D not certain. Trimming left V 6 bases short and J 5 bases short, with 11 bases between. Germline-derived CDR1 and CDR2 are SNHLY and FYNNEI. CDR3 length: 13 amino acids. As DNA, the CDR3 is TGTGCCAGCAGCCTACCAAGTGATCAGCCCCAGCATTTT. It yields the protein CASSLPSDQPQHF.

This clone has a handful of counts. This chain uses TRBV5-6 with TRBJ1-1; possible D gene TRBD1, 5 bases. V was trimmed by 3 bases and J by 6 bases, leaving 15 bases between them. There are 14 residues in the CDR3. Per germline, CDR1 SGHDT and CDR2 YYEEEE. The CDR3 DNA sequence: TGTGCCAGCAGCTCTTGGGGGGTACTAGCTGAAGCTTTCTTT. Translation: CASSSWGVLAEAFF.

The chain has TRBV4-1 and TRBJ1-6; TRBD1 matches at 8 bases. Germline lookup yields CDR1 MGHRA and CDR2 YSYEKL. Losses at the gene ends were 6 bases for V and 10 bases for J; bases not matched to a gene: 17. This CDR3 has 17 residues. The CDR3 DNA is TGCGCCAGCAGTCGTCTTGGACAGGGTGGAGGAGGATCACCCCTCCACTTT. This sequence encodes CASSRLGQGGGGSPLHF.

V is TRBV19 and J is TRBJ1-3; D may be TRBD1 (6 bases). CDR1 and CDR2 from the germline V gene are LNHDA and SQIVND (reference sequence). CDR3 length: 13 residues. Trimming removed 8 bases at V and 0 bases at J, with 8 bases between. CDR3 sequence: CASGGYSGNTIYF. The CDR3 bases are TGTGCCAGTGGGGGCTACTCTGGAAACACCATATATTTT.

The CDR3 region is CSGLGKAANTGELFF. CDR3 nucleotides: TGCAGCGGCCTGGGGAAGGCGGCGAACACCGGGGAGCTGTTTTTT. The V call is TRBV29-1, the J call TRBJ2-2; D remains unclear. Germline CDR1 SQVTM, CDR2 ANQGSEA. There are 15 residues in the CDR3. With 7 bases removed from V and 0 bases from J, the gap between germline ends came to 15 bases.